A single sample is the source of the 22 T cell receptor beta chains below, sequenced in a study of technical replicates of blood from a few donors. Profiling relied on immunoSEQ multiplex PCR, and the TCRdb table lists in-frame clones only, not all of them. The sample carries about 14,000 clones, approximately 80% recorded once. The material sequenced was PBMCs. The receptors stem from a human donor in good health.

This chain uses TRBV27 with TRBJ1-3; 9 bases line up with TRBD1. After removal of 4 bases from V and 2 bases from J, the junction contained 6 bases not matched to a gene. Looked up from germline, CDR1 is MNHEY and CDR2 is SMNVEV (reference sequence). The CDR3 length is 16 residues. CDR3 in DNA: TGTGCCAGCAGTTCGGGACAGGGATGGACTGGAAACACCATATATTTT. Translated: CASSSGQGWTGNTIYF.

The genes are TRBV9 and TRBJ2-3; TRBD1 is a possible D gene (5 bases). The CDR3 spans 16 residues. Looked up from germline, CDR1 is SGDLS and CDR2 is YYNGEE. Trimming removed 0 bases from V and 2 bases from J, with 13 bases in between. The CDR3 reads CASSVGTGGDTDTQYF. For the CDR3, the DNA is TGTGCCAGCAGCGTAGGAACAGGTGGGGACACAGATACGCAGTATTTT.

The chain has TRBV23-1 and TRBJ2-7; D not certain. TRBV23-1 counts as an open reading frame of uncertain function. The CDR3 loop spans 14 amino acids. With 7 bases removed from V and 2 bases from J, the gap between germline ends came to 15 bases. CDR3 residues: CASTAGSSTYEQYF. The CDR3 coding sequence is TGCGCCAGCACCGCAGGCTCGAGTACCTACGAGCAGTACTTC.

This chain uses TRBV9 with TRBJ2-7, with unresolved D. V shed 4 bases and J shed 1 base, with 12 bases lying between them. The CDR3 has 14 residues. The V gene's germline CDR1 is SGDLS and CDR2 YYNGEE. The CDR3 coding sequence is TGTGCCAGCAGCCTATCGACATTATCCTACGAGCAGTACTTC. It is translated as CASSLSTLSYEQYF.

Turning to this clone: One end of the junction does not line up with germline, which may come from a read error. The rearrangement uses TRBV5-1 and TRBJ1-1; tentatively, D is TRBD1 (5 bases). Germline V gene lookup returns CDR1 SGHRS and CDR2 YFSETQ. This CDR3 is built from 14 residues. The CDR3: CASSFIGDNTEASF. CDR3 DNA: TGCGCCAGCAGCTTCATAGGGGATAACACTGAAGCTTCCTTT.

The gene calls are TRBV7-2 and TRBJ2-3, with 7 nucleotides matching TRBD2. The J segment lost 3 bases and the V segment lost 5 bases, leaving 8 bases of the junction unmatched. Germline V CDR1 and CDR2: SGHTA, FQGNSA. This CDR3 is built from 15 residues. The CDR3, as DNA: TGTGCCAGCAGCACCCGGGTTAGCGGGACAGATACGCAGTATTTT. Its protein is CASSTRVSGTDTQYF.

This chain connects TRBV10-3 to TRBJ2-6; 8 nucleotides align to TRBD2. This CDR3 has 16 amino acids. V shed 4 bases, J shed 0 bases, and the junction held 2 bases outside the gene matches. CDR1 is ENHRY and CDR2 is SYGVKD in the germline V gene. CDR3 protein: CAISGLASSGANVLTF. The DNA for the CDR3 is TGTGCCATCAGTGGACTAGCGAGCTCTGGGGCCAACGTCCTGACTTTC.

The chain has TRBV7-2 and TRBJ2-2, with 8 bases that match TRBD2. The ends lost 5 bases at V and 7 bases at J; junction bases unmatched: 6. The CDR3 runs 14 residues. Germline V gene lookup returns CDR1 SGHTA and CDR2 FQGNSA. CDR3 amino acids: CASSHSGMIGELFF. In DNA form, the CDR3 reads TGTGCCAGCAGCCATAGCGGGATGATCGGGGAGCTGTTTTTT.

This clone has a handful of counts. This rearrangement joins TRBV7-9 to TRBJ1-4; 8 positions agree with TRBD1. Germline CDR1 reads SEHNR; CDR2 reads FQNEAQ (reference sequence). CDR3 length: 15 residues. V lost 1 base and J lost 5; bases outside the gene matches: 3. The CDR3 here is CASSLDGQGNEKLFF. CDR3 nucleotides: TGTGCCAGCAGCTTAGACGGACAGGGAAATGAAAAACTGTTTTTT.

The chain employs TRBV18 and TRBJ1-1; 7 nucleotides match TRBD1. V lost 6 bases, J lost 1 base, and 14 bases stayed unmatched. CDR3 length equals 17 residues. Germline loops: CDR1 KGHSH, CDR2 LQKENI. For the CDR3, the DNA is TGTGCCAGCTCGCAAATACAGGGGCCGGGGAAGAACACTGAAGCTTTCTTT. Its protein product is CASSQIQGPGKNTEAFF.

The J gene is TRBJ1-4, the V gene TRBV2; no reliable D call. V lost 5 bases to trimming and J lost 7 bases, with 11 bases between them. The germline V gene encodes CDR1 SNHLY and CDR2 FYNNEI. The length of the CDR3 is 13 residues. The CDR3: CASSLGRSEKLFF. CDR3 nucleotide sequence: TGTGCCAGCAGTCTGGGGAGGTCTGAAAAACTGTTTTTT.

The rearrangement uses TRBV19 and TRBJ1-2; D gene ambiguous. Germline V gene lookup returns CDR1 LNHDA and CDR2 SQIVND (reference sequence). The CDR3 length is 14 residues. V lost 4 bases, J lost 8 bases, and 17 bases lay in between. The CDR3 DNA is TGTGCCAGTAGTACGAGGGCCGTCGTTAAGGGCTACACCTTC. It translates to CASSTRAVVKGYTF.

This clone was observed a single time. This chain joins TRBV25-1 and TRBJ1-1; 8 bases align to TRBD1. The CDR3 runs 15 residues. Unmatched junction bases numbered 5, after V lost 2 bases and J lost 3 bases. Germline assignment: CDR1 MGHDK and CDR2 SYGVNS. This CDR3 reads CASSEQGAEYTEAFF. Written as DNA, the CDR3 is TGTGCCAGCAGTGAACAGGGGGCGGAGTACACTGAAGCTTTCTTT.

The chain is built from TRBV28 and TRBJ2-3; D is unresolved. Germline values: CDR1 MDHEN, CDR2 SYDVKM. The ends were cut back, 8 bases at V and 2 bases at J, with 8 bases in the middle. The CDR3 is 12 residues long. Here the CDR3 reads CASSSVTDTQYF. The CDR3 nucleotides are TGTGCCAGCTCCTCAGTCACAGATACGCAGTATTTT.

The genes are TRBV27 and TRBJ1-1, with 7 bases lining up with TRBD1. Germline CDR1 reads MNHEY; CDR2 reads SMNVEV (reference sequence). Trimming cost V 5 bases and J 0 bases; bases outside gene matches: 9. The CDR3 covers 16 residues. The CDR3 sequence is CASSDIRGPLNTEAFF. The CDR3 DNA follows: TGTGCCAGCAGTGACATAAGGGGGCCCTTGAACACTGAAGCTTTCTTT.

The chain employs TRBV15 and TRBJ2-1; a weak D match, TRBD2 (6 bases). In germline, CDR1 is LNHNV, CDR2 YYDKDF (reference sequence). V lost 6 bases to trimming and J lost 6 bases, with 18 bases between them. This CDR3 is 15 amino acids long. The CDR3 reads CATSPPWMGGNEQFF. As DNA, the CDR3 is TGTGCCACCAGTCCTCCTTGGATGGGGGGCAATGAGCAGTTCTTC.

This chain connects TRBV18 to TRBJ2-1; TRBD2 agrees at 8 bases. This CDR3 contains 14 residues. The V and J ends lost 6 bases and 4 bases, in that order; junction bases with no gene match: 5. Germline V gene lookup returns CDR1 KGHSH and CDR2 LQKENI. Here the CDR3 DNA reads TGTGCCAGCTCCCTCCAGCGGGAGTACAATGAGCAGTTCTTC. It is translated as CASSLQREYNEQFF.

This clone came up once. V usage is TRBV10-3 and J usage is TRBJ2-2; TRBD2 agrees at 7 bases. This CDR3 spans 15 amino acids. The V and J ends lost 8 bases and 3 bases, in that order; junction bases with no gene match: 9. CDR1 is ENHRY, CDR2 SYGVKD, per germline. The DNA of the CDR3 is TGTGCCATCGGATTACTAGCGTCGGACACCGGGGAGCTGTTTTTT. Encoded protein: CAIGLLASDTGELFF.

This clone was seen a few times. The gene calls are TRBV7-9 and TRBJ1-5; TRBD1 might be the D (6 bases). This CDR3 region has 17 residues. The V end was cut by 5 bases, the J end by 5 bases, with 22 bases between. Germline-derived CDR1 and CDR2 are SEHNR and FQNEAQ (reference sequence). The CDR3: CASSLTPGTKFDQPQHF. CDR3 sequence (DNA): TGTGCCAGCAGCCTCACACCCGGGACAAAATTCGATCAGCCCCAGCATTTT.

This chain uses TRBV5-1 with TRBJ1-1, with D unresolved. Germline lookup yields CDR1 SGHRS and CDR2 YFSETQ. There are 13 residues in the CDR3. Trimming pared 0 bases from V and 5 bases from J, leaving 8 bases between. In DNA, the CDR3 is TGCGCCAGCAGCTTGGGGCCGGGGACTGAAGCTTTCTTT. This encodes CASSLGPGTEAFF.

The chain combines TRBV5-1 with TRBJ2-2, with D unresolved. Deletions cut 0 bases from V and 2 bases from J, with 5 bases between. Per germline, CDR1 SGHRS and CDR2 YFSETQ. The CDR3 runs 14 residues. This CDR3 is CASSLVVNTGELFF. For the CDR3, the DNA is TGCGCCAGCAGCTTGGTAGTCAACACCGGGGAGCTGTTTTTT.

This clone was detected only once. This chain links TRBV7-8 with TRBJ2-7; 14 nucleotides align to TRBD2. The CDR3 extends over 16 amino acids. Unmatched junction bases numbered 9, after V lost 8 bases and J lost 3 bases. Germline V gives CDR1 SGHVS, CDR2 FQNEAQ. CDR3 protein: CASYGTSGSSIYEQYF. CDR3 in DNA: TGTGCCAGCTACGGGACTAGCGGGAGTTCCATCTACGAGCAGTACTTC.